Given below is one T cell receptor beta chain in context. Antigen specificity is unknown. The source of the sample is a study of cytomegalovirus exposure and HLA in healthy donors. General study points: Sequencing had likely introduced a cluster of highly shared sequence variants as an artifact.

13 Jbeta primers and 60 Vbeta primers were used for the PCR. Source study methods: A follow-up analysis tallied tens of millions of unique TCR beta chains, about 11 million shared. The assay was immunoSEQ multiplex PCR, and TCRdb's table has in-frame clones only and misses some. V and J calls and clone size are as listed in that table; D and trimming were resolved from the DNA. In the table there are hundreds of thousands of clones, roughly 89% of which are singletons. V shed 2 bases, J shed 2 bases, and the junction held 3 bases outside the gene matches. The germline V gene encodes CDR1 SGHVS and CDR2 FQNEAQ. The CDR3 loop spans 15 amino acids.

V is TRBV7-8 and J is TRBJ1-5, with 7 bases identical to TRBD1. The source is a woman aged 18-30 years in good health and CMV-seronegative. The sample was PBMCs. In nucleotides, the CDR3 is TGTGCCAGCAGCTTATTCCAGGGGGGCAATCAGCCCCAGCATTTT. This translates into CASSLFQGGNQPQHF.